The 19 T cell receptor beta chains in this list originate from one sample, sequenced in a study of blood T cell repertoires in COVID-19. TCRdb's table, derived via immunoSEQ multiplex PCR, lists solely in-frame clones and lacks some. The sample consists of 300,000 to 350,000 clones, 90% of them appearing once. The sequenced sample was PBMCs or T cells enriched from blood (not recorded which). Source of these receptors: a woman aged 18-30 years with acute COVID-19.

As regards this clone: One end of the junction does not line up with germline, which may come from a read error. This chain connects TRBV5-3 to TRBJ1-3; D unresolved. TRBV5-3 is an ORF, and what it does is uncertain. The CDR3 is 10 amino acids. The CDR3 DNA reads TGTGCCAGAAGCTTGGGCTGCGCGGATTTT. This codes for CARSLGCADF.

This rearrangement joins TRBV27 to TRBJ2-3; TRBD2 agrees at 10 bases. Germline V CDR1 and CDR2: MNHEY, SMNVEV (reference sequence). The length of the CDR3 is 17 residues. J lost 2 bases, V lost 1 base, and 6 bases had no gene match. For the CDR3, the DNA is TGTGCCAGCAGTTTATTGGCTAGCGGGAGCTTCACAGATACGCAGTATTTT. It encodes CASSLLASGSFTDTQYF.

On this clone: The same CDR3 also results from other DNA sequences found in this sample. The chain joins TRBV28 to TRBJ1-1; D may be TRBD1 (6 bases). In germline, CDR1 is MDHEN, CDR2 SYDVKM. The CDR3 extends over 13 amino acids. The V and J ends lost 6 bases and 1 base respectively, with 9 bases between them. This chain's CDR3 is CASSLTGNTEAFF. In DNA, the CDR3 is TGTGCCAGCAGCTTGACAGGGAACACTGAAGCTTTCTTT.

The chain combines TRBV4-2 with TRBJ2-3, with TRBD2 identical over 10 bases. Germline CDR1 is LGHNA and CDR2 is YNFKEQ. The CDR3 has 15 amino acids. V shed 4 bases, J shed 2 bases, and the junction held 3 bases outside the gene matches. CDR3 nucleotide sequence: TGTGCCAGCAGCCCAGGGACTAGCGTCACAGATACGCAGTATTTT. Its protein product is CASSPGTSVTDTQYF.

The rearrangement uses TRBV19 and TRBJ2-3; a weak D match, TRBD2 (6 bases). The V and J ends lost 6 bases and 0 bases respectively, with 16 bases between them. Germline V gives CDR1 LNHDA, CDR2 SQIVND (reference sequence). The CDR3 spans 16 residues. CDR3 sequence: CASSRWSGTSTDTQYF. The DNA of the CDR3 is TGTGCCAGTAGCCGGTGGTCGGGGACTAGCACAGATACGCAGTATTTT.

The chain combines TRBV3-1 (or the pseudogene TRBV3-2) with TRBJ1-1; the D gene is possibly TRBD1 (6 bases). The CDR3 is made up of 17 amino acids. The V gene lost 1 base and the J gene lost 4 bases, with 19 bases spanning the gap. Germline CDR1 reads LGHDT; CDR2 reads YNNKEL (reference sequence). CDR3 amino acids: CASSQGRDTRQGTEAFF. In DNA, the CDR3 is TGTGCCAGCAGCCAAGGCCGGGACACCCGGCAGGGCACTGAAGCTTTCTTT.

V usage is TRBV3-1 (or the pseudogene TRBV3-2) and J usage is TRBJ2-3, with a tentative D call TRBD1 (5 bases). In germline, CDR1 is LGHDT, CDR2 YNNKEL (reference sequence). V lost 5 bases and J lost 2, with 14 bases in between. This CDR3 spans 15 amino acids. CDR3 residues: CASSSPRALTDTQYF. The CDR3 DNA reads as TGTGCCAGCAGCTCACCCAGGGCGCTCACAGATACGCAGTATTTT.

The V call is TRBV11-2, the J call TRBJ1-6; 10 bases agree with TRBD1. Trimming at V came to 1 base and at J to 5 bases, leaving 2 bases not matched to a gene. Germline V gives CDR1 SGHAT, CDR2 FQNNGV. The CDR3 loop spans 16 amino acids. CDR3 protein: CASSLAGQGNNSPLHF. CDR3 coding DNA: TGTGCCAGCAGCTTAGCGGGACAGGGGAATAATTCACCCCTCCACTTT.

The genes are TRBV20-1 and TRBJ2-7; D is uncertain. V was shortened by 3 bases and J by 1 base, with 7 bases between the two germline ends. The V gene's germline CDR1 is DFQATT and CDR2 SNEGSKA (reference sequence). The CDR3 length is 12 residues. The CDR3 DNA sequence: TGCAGTGCTAGTGTAGATTCCTACGAGCAGTACTTC. Its translation is CSASVDSYEQYF.

V is TRBV15 and J is TRBJ2-7; D unclear. The CDR3 extends over 13 amino acids. Trimming removed 0 bases from V and 3 bases from J, with 6 bases in between. In germline, CDR1 is LNHNV, CDR2 YYDKDF (reference sequence). CDR3 amino acids: CATSREGDYEQYF. The CDR3 nucleotides read TGTGCCACCAGCAGAGAAGGAGACTACGAGCAGTACTTC.

V is TRBV7-2 and J is TRBJ2-5, with D uncertain. There are 14 residues in the CDR3. The V gene's germline CDR1 is SGHTA and CDR2 FQGNSA. Trimming shortened V by 3 bases and J by 0 bases, and 8 bases separated the two germline ends. The CDR3 protein is CASSFETYQETQYF. CDR3 nucleotides: TGTGCCAGCAGCTTCGAAACTTACCAAGAGACCCAGTACTTC.

This chain uses TRBV5-1 with TRBJ2-7, with 10 bases lining up with TRBD1. Germline CDR1 and CDR2: SGHRS and YFSETQ. The CDR3 loop spans 15 amino acids. The junction had 6 bases not matched to a gene; V was cut back by 1 base and J by 5 bases. The CDR3 spells CASSLIGTGDNEQYF. The CDR3 DNA reads as TGCGCCAGCAGCTTGATCGGGACAGGGGACAACGAGCAGTACTTC.

This clone showed up just once. CDR3 DNA sequence: TGTGCCAGCAGTTCCCTGGGACAGGGGATTGGAAAACTGTTTTTT. Translated, it gives CASSSLGQGIGKLFF. The rearrangement links TRBV27 to TRBJ1-4, with 10 bases matching TRBD1. The CDR3 is 15 amino acids. The V and J ends lost 4 bases and 10 bases, in that order; junction bases with no gene match: 9. CDR1 and CDR2 (germline): MNHEY, SMNVEV (reference sequence).

The V call is TRBV5-3, the J call TRBJ2-1, with 7 bases fitting TRBD2. TRBV5-3 is sorted into the ORF group, with uncertain function. J gave up 9 bases and V 4 bases, and 13 bases lay outside the gene matches. The CDR3 runs 15 residues. CDR3 loop: CARSPRGLPLGEQFF. In DNA, the CDR3 is TGTGCCAGAAGCCCCCGGGGACTACCCCTAGGTGAGCAGTTCTTC.

This clone showed up just a few times. This chain uses TRBV19 with TRBJ2-7; 7 nucleotides match TRBD1. Germline values: CDR1 LNHDA, CDR2 SQIVND (reference sequence). The V and J ends lost 1 base and 2 bases, in that order; junction bases with no gene match: 2. The CDR3 is made up of 14 amino acids. CDR3 loop: CASSIGRGTYEQYF. The CDR3 DNA sequence: TGTGCCAGTAGTATAGGCAGGGGGACCTACGAGCAGTACTTC.

The chain carries TRBV9 and TRBJ1-1; 7 positions match TRBD1. The trim removed 0 bases at V and 2 bases at J, leaving 4 bases unmatched. CDR1 and CDR2 from the germline V gene are SGDLS and YYNGEE. The CDR3 totals 15 residues. The CDR3 is CASSVESGGNTEAFF. CDR3 DNA: TGTGCCAGCAGCGTAGAATCAGGGGGAAACACTGAAGCTTTCTTT. The whole variable domain, remainder taken from reference TRBV9 and TRBJ1-1, is DSGVTQTPKHLITATGQRVTLRCSPRSGDLSVYWYQQSLDQGLQFLIQYYNGEERAKGNILERFSAQQFPDLHSELNLSSLELGDSALYFCASSVESGGNTEAFFGQGTRLTVV.

CDR3 loop: CASSMGTEAYEQYF. CDR3 DNA: TGTGCCAGTAGTATGGGGACAGAAGCCTACGAGCAGTACTTC. This sequence joins TRBV19 and TRBJ2-7; 7 bases line up with TRBD1. This CDR3 has 14 amino acids. V dropped 3 bases and J dropped 2; count of bases not matched to a gene: 4. The germline V gene has CDR1 LNHDA and CDR2 SQIVND (reference sequence). Using reference TRBV19 and TRBJ2-7 for the parts outside the CDR3, the full variable domain is DGGITQSPKYLFRKEGQNVTLSCEQNLNHDAMYWYRQDPGQGLRLIYYSQIVNDFQKGDIAEGYSVSREKKESFPLTVTSAQKNPTAFYLCASSMGTEAYEQYFGPGTRLTVT.

V and J are TRBV12-5 and TRBJ1-2; D not certain. The CDR3 sequence is 14 residues long. Trimming removed 5 bases at V and 4 bases at J, with 14 bases between. Germline V gene sequence: CDR1 LGHNT, CDR2 FRNRAP. CDR3 bases: TGTGCTAGTGGTCGTGCCAGGCCGCCCTATGGCTACACCTTC. Translating gives CASGRARPPYGYTF.

The chain recombines TRBV7-8 with TRBJ1-5; the D gene is possibly TRBD1 (6 bases). CDR1 and CDR2 (germline): SGHVS, FQNEAQ. There are 15 residues in the CDR3. Trimming stripped 6 bases from V and 4 bases from J, with 16 bases between. CDR3 residues: CASSRDRLGNQPQHF. CDR3 coding DNA: TGTGCCAGCAGTCGAGACAGGCTTGGAAATCAGCCCCAGCATTTT. Looking up the rest from reference TRBV7-8 and TRBJ1-5 gives the full variable domain: GAGVSQSPRYKVAKRGQDVALRCDPISGHVSLFWYQQALGQGPEFLTYFQNEAQLDKSGLPSDRFFAERPEGSVSTLKIQRTQQEDSAVYLCASSRDRLGNQPQHFGDGTRLSIL.